This T cell receptor (beta chain) emerged from a study of blood T cell repertoires in COVID-19. About the study: Specimens from acute and convalescent COVID-19 originated in the United States, Italy and Spain. The analysed material was cDNA or gDNA that came from T cells, B-cell-depleted T cells, or PBMCs.

TCRdb's table, derived via immunoSEQ multiplex PCR, lists solely in-frame clones and lacks some. The table includes about 89,000 clones, about 91% detected once. CDR3 length: 14 amino acids. CDR1 SGHAT and CDR2 FQNNGV come from the germline V gene. Trimming left V 0 bases short and J 2 bases short, with 7 bases between. The origin of this receptor is a man between 60 and 75 years old with acute or convalescent COVID-19. J is TRBJ1-2 and V is TRBV11-2; no clear D. What was sequenced was peripheral blood. In DNA form, the CDR3 reads TGTGCCAGCAGCTTAGATCGCGGAAACTATGGCTACACCTTC. It yields the protein CASSLDRGNYGYTF.